This TCR beta chain was captured by sequencing in a study of molecular identifiers for immune sequencing clone quantification. Study observations and caveats: Among effectors, clones above 20 RNA copies held over 97% of molecules; among naive cells, under 1%.

Using a CD8+CD4-CCR7+CD45RA+ phenotype, naive CD8 T cells were sorted. From the PCR reads, TCRdb called clonotypes with MiXCR, one entry per CDR3 protein. Of over 70,000 distinct CDR3 sequences in the sample, around a quarter were seen once. A note on this clonotype: Its antigen is not identified.

The sequenced sample consisted of naive CD8+ T cells from blood, with Jurkat cell RNA spiked in. Subset noted: FACS-sorted CD8+CD4-CCR7+CD45RA+ naive T cells. The sequence came from a human donor in good health. Some libraries in this study had Jurkat cell RNA spiked in.

The CDR3 nucleotides read TGTGCCAGCAGCACTAGGGGATACGAGGAAAAACTGTTTTTT. Translation: CASSTRGYEEKLFF. The chain has TRBV27 and TRBJ1-4; D perhaps matches TRBD1 (5 bases). Trimming removed 6 bases at V and 8 bases at J, with 16 bases between. The CDR3 totals 14 residues. Germline assignment: CDR1 MNHEY and CDR2 SMNVEV (reference sequence).